These 21 T cell receptor beta chains share one sample of origin, sequenced in a study of regulatory T cells. General observations from the study: In CD3G-deficient patients, conventional CD4+ T cells were enriched for hydrophobic CDR3 residues at positions 6 and 7.

The primer mix had 52 TRBV and 13 TRBJ primers. The protocol was immunoSEQ multiplex PCR, while the TCRdb copy is restricted to in-frame clones and leaves out a portion. The sample includes about 17,000 clones, around 84% seen only once; the top ten take about 8%. Antigens for these TCRs are unknown. Sequenced material: conventional CD4+ T cells sorted from blood. Receptor source: a person under 45 with CD3G deficiency.

The chain links TRBV6-1 to TRBJ2-7; D is possibly TRBD1 (5 bases). Germline lookup yields CDR1 MNHNS and CDR2 SASEGT. Trimming pared 3 bases from V and 1 base from J, leaving 19 bases between. The CDR3 is 17 amino acids. As DNA, the CDR3 is TGTGCCAGCAGTGAGGGGCTCGGCAGGGTTAGATCCTACGAGCAGTACTTC. Amino acids: CASSEGLGRVRSYEQYF.

The chain employs TRBV7-9 and TRBJ2-3; the D gene is possibly TRBD2 (6 bases). CDR1 is SEHNR and CDR2 is FQNEAQ in the germline V gene (reference sequence). Trimming left V 4 bases short and J 3 bases short, with 17 bases between. The length of the CDR3 is 16 residues. CDR3 sequence: CASSSSRDSRTDTQYF. DNA of the CDR3: TGTGCCAGCAGCTCTTCACGGGACTCCCGTACAGATACGCAGTATTTT.

V is TRBV18 and J is TRBJ1-2, with TRBD1 identical over 7 bases. V was pared by 2 bases and J by 6 bases, with 9 bases of the junction left unmatched. CDR3 size: 15 residues. From germline, CDR1 is KGHSH and CDR2 LQKENI. CDR3 loop: CASSPKDRKGDGYTF. The CDR3 DNA reads TGTGCCAGCTCACCAAAGGACAGGAAGGGAGATGGCTACACCTTC.

The V call is TRBV28, the J call TRBJ2-7; D is ambiguous. The germline V gene has CDR1 MDHEN and CDR2 SYDVKM. This CDR3 comprises 14 residues. The V end lost 3 bases, the J end lost 3 bases, and 12 bases lay between the germline ends. The CDR3 loop reads CASSFRSPVYEQYF. CDR3 coding DNA: TGTGCCAGCAGTTTCCGAAGCCCAGTCTACGAGCAGTACTTC.

This chain connects TRBV10-2 to TRBJ2-7; the D gene is possibly TRBD1 (6 bases). Germline CDR1 WSHSY, CDR2 SAAADI. Trimming left V 6 bases short and J 2 bases short, with 17 bases between. The CDR3 runs 15 residues. The CDR3 region is CASSGERDKTYEQYF. CDR3 sequence (DNA): TGCGCCAGCAGCGGGGAACGGGACAAGACCTACGAGCAGTACTTC.

This chain uses TRBV5-1 with TRBJ2-3; weak D call: TRBD1 (5 bases). The germline V gene encodes CDR1 SGHRS and CDR2 YFSETQ. V was cut by 0 bases and J by 1 base, with 9 bases left in between. The CDR3 has 15 residues. The CDR3 region is CASSLEGHRTDTQYF. In nucleotides, the CDR3 is TGCGCCAGCAGCTTGGAAGGACACCGCACAGATACGCAGTATTTT.

The rearrangement joins TRBV28 to TRBJ1-1, with D perhaps TRBD1 (6 bases). Trimming cost V 7 bases and J 10 bases, with 25 bases left between them. Germline-derived CDR1 and CDR2 are MDHEN and SYDVKM. The CDR3 is 15 residues long. CDR3 amino acids: CASTSSDRDSGAAFF. CDR3 DNA sequence: TGTGCCAGCACCTCCTCGGACAGAGATTCTGGGGCAGCTTTCTTT.

The chain employs TRBV13 and TRBJ1-1; D is undetermined. Between the trimmed V and J ends, which lost 4 bases and 1 base, there was a span of 13 bases. The V gene's germline CDR1 is PRHDT and CDR2 FYEKMQ (reference sequence). The CDR3 spans 15 residues. CDR3 nucleotides: TGTGCCAGCAGCTCGCGCGGGGTTAGGAACACTGAAGCTTTCTTT. This gives the protein CASSSRGVRNTEAFF.

The V call is TRBV10-3, the J call TRBJ2-1; D unresolved. Per the germline V gene, CDR1 is ENHRY and CDR2 is SYGVKD. V was shortened by 3 bases and J by 10 bases, with 7 bases between the two germline ends. The CDR3 runs 11 residues. The CDR3 DNA follows: TGTGCCATCAGTGAATTCGGGGAGCAGTTCTTC. It translates to CAISEFGEQFF.

The V call is TRBV6-6, the J call TRBJ2-3, with D perhaps matching TRBD2 (6 bases). This CDR3 region has 16 residues. In germline, CDR1 is MNHNY, CDR2 SVGAGI (reference sequence). Trimming cost V 2 bases and J 0 bases, with 12 bases left between them. CDR3: CASSYRGGVSTDTQYF. The DNA for the CDR3 is TGTGCCAGCAGTTACAGGGGCGGGGTTAGCACAGATACGCAGTATTTT.

The chain joins TRBV7-8 to TRBJ1-5; D remains unclear. The V and J ends lost 1 base and 1 base respectively, with 5 bases between them. Germline V gene data show CDR1 as SGHVS and CDR2 as FQNEAQ. The CDR3 loop spans 14 amino acids. CDR3 sequence: CASSLEWSNQPQHF. In nucleotides, the CDR3 is TGTGCCAGCAGCTTAGAGTGGAGCAATCAGCCCCAGCATTTT.

As concerns this clone: Compared with germline, one end of the junction differs, possibly owing to a read error. The J gene is TRBJ2-2, the V gene TRBV5-1; D may be TRBD2 (5 bases). CDR1 is SGHRS, CDR2 YFSETQ, per germline. The CDR3 spans 15 residues. The CDR3 nucleotides read TGCGCCAGCAGATTGGACTTACACAGCACCGGGGAGCTGTTTTTT. This gives the protein CASRLDLHSTGELFF.

This rearrangement joins TRBV7-8 to TRBJ2-7; D is ambiguous. V was clipped by 0 bases and J by 3 bases, with 6 bases between them. CDR1 and CDR2 (germline): SGHVS, FQNEAQ. The CDR3 sequence is 13 residues long. In DNA, the CDR3 is TGTGCCAGCAGCTTAGCGCTGGGCTACGAGCAGTACTTC. Amino acid sequence: CASSLALGYEQYF.

The chain is built from TRBV6-6 and TRBJ1-1, with D tentatively TRBD1 (5 bases). The CDR3 is 14 residues long. Germline V gives CDR1 MNHNY, CDR2 SVGAGI (reference sequence). Trimming pared 4 bases from V and 0 bases from J, leaving 9 bases between. The CDR3 sequence is CASSFAGLNTEAFF. In DNA form, the CDR3 reads TGTGCCAGCAGTTTTGCAGGGTTGAACACTGAAGCTTTCTTT.

The V and J genes are TRBV5-1 and TRBJ2-7; 8 nucleotides align to TRBD2. V trimming: 0 bases; J trimming: 4 bases; junction bases outside the gene matches: 6. The CDR3 runs to 15 residues. Germline V gene data show CDR1 as SGHRS and CDR2 as YFSETQ. The CDR3 DNA follows: TGCGCCAGCAGCTTGGCCTCTAGCGGGTCGTACGAGCAGTACTTC. Its translation: CASSLASSGSYEQYF.

This sequence joins TRBV28 and TRBJ2-7; tentatively, D is TRBD1 (6 bases). This CDR3 contains 14 residues. Germline assignment: CDR1 MDHEN and CDR2 SYDVKM. Trimming took 9 bases from V and 0 from J, leaving 15 bases between them. The CDR3 bases are TGTGCCAGTAGTAGGGGGATGAACTCCTACGAGCAGTACTTC. Its protein product is CASSRGMNSYEQYF.

This clone was recorded a few times. The gene calls are TRBV5-1 and TRBJ2-7; the D gene is possibly TRBD2 (6 bases). Germline V gives CDR1 SGHRS, CDR2 YFSETQ. Trimming cost V 5 bases and J 0 bases, with 12 bases left between them. CDR3 size: 14 residues. The chain's CDR3 is CASRGGLTSYEQYF. The DNA for the CDR3 is TGCGCCAGCAGGGGGGGTCTGACCTCCTACGAGCAGTACTTC. Full variable domain (outside the CDR3, taken from reference TRBV5-1 and TRBJ2-7): KAGVTQTPRYLIKTRGQQVTLSCSPISGHRSVSWYQQTPGQGLQFLFEYFSETQRNKGNFPGRFSGRQFSNSRSEMNVSTLELGDSALYLCASRGGLTSYEQYFGPGTRLTVT.

The CDR3 coding sequence is TGTGCCAGCAGCTTAGACAGGAAAAATGGCTACACCTTC. Translated: CASSLDRKNGYTF. The chain combines TRBV7-2 with TRBJ1-2; tentative D call: TRBD1 (5 bases). Germline CDR1 reads SGHTA; CDR2 reads FQGNSA. The CDR3 runs to 13 residues. Trimming pared 1 base from V and 6 bases from J, leaving 9 bases between. The whole variable domain, filled in from reference TRBV7-2 and TRBJ1-2, reads GAGVSQSPSNKVTEKGKDVELRCDPISGHTALYWYRQSLGQGLEFLIYFQGNSAPDKSGLPSDRFSAERTGGSVSTLTIQRTQQEDSAVYLCASSLDRKNGYTFGSGTRLTVV.

This chain connects TRBV28 to TRBJ1-2; 11 bases line up with TRBD1. The CDR3 runs to 14 residues. Germline CDR1 is MDHEN and CDR2 is SYDVKM. Trimming at V came to 6 bases and at J to 3 bases, leaving 3 bases not matched to a gene. CDR3 bases: TGTGCCAGCAGGGAGGACAGGGGGCACTATGGCTACACCTTC. It codes for CASREDRGHYGYTF.

Sample share makes this clone medium-sized. V is TRBV28 and J is TRBJ1-2, with a weak D call TRBD1 (5 bases). This CDR3 is 11 amino acids long. Trimming removed 6 bases from V and 8 bases from J, with 10 bases in between. Germline-derived CDR1 and CDR2 are MDHEN and SYDVKM. CDR3 loop: CASSLRGGYTF. The CDR3 DNA reads as TGTGCCAGCAGCCTGAGGGGAGGCTACACCTTC.

This clone was seen more than once but under ten times. The J gene is TRBJ1-1, the V gene TRBV6-1; maybe TRBD1 (5 bases). CDR3 length: 13 amino acids. V was clipped by 6 bases and J by 0 bases, with 8 bases between them. The germline V gene has CDR1 MNHNS and CDR2 SASEGT. Here the CDR3 DNA reads TGTGCCAGCAGCCGGACACTGAACACTGAAGCTTTCTTT. This gives the protein CASSRTLNTEAFF.